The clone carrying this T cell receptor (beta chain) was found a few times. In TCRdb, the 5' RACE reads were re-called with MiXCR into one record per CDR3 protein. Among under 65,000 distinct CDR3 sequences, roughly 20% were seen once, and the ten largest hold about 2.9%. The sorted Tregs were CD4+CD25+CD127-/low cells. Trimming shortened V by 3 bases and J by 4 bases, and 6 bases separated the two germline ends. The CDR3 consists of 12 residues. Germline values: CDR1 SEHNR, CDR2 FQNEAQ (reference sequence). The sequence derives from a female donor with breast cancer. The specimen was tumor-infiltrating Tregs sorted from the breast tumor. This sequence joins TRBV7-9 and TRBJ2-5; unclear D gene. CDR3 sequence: CASSLWGETQYF. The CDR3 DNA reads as TGTGCCAGCAGCTTGTGGGGAGAGACCCAGTACTTC.